Listed below are T cell receptor beta chains from one sample, sequenced in a study of blood T cell repertoires in COVID-19. Here immunoSEQ multiplex PCR was the method, and the copy in TCRdb shows in-frame clones only, minus some. The table records around 130,000 clones, roughly 90% of them present only once. The sample was peripheral blood. The receptors come from a man between 65 and 79 years old with active COVID-19. Both conserved end residues are part of each CDR3. The D gene is left open where the match is weak. The size of a clone is reported for some rows only, either as once, few or many, or as a class for expanded clones.

>TRBJ1-1|16|TRBD1|.|TRBV30
TGTGCCTGGAGTCCAACAGGGACAGGGGGGTTCACTGAAGCTTTCTTT
CAWSPTGTGGFTEAFF
>TRBJ2-1|16|TRBD2|.|TRBV7-2
TGTGCCAGCAGCGGCGGGACTAGCGGGAGCCTTGGTGAGCAGTTCTTC
CASSGGTSGSLGEQFF
>TRBJ1-2|15|TRBD1|.|TRBV29-1
TGCAGCGTTGTTGGGTCGGGACAGGGAGACTATGGCTACACCTTC
CSVVGSGQGDYGYTF
>TRBJ2-7|13|TRBD1|.|TRBV6-5
TGTGCCAGCAGTCCAGGGGGCGGCTACGAGCAGTACTTC
CASSPGGGYEQYF
>TRBJ2-2|15|.|.|TRBV5-1
TGCGCCAGCAGCGGGACCGGGACAGCGGGCGGGGAGCTGTTTTTT
CASSGTGTAGGELFF
>TRBJ1-5|17|TRBD1|once|TRBV28
TGTGCCAGCAGTCCCCCCGCGGGACAGGCGTCTGGATGGCCCCAGCATTTT
CASSPPAGQASGWPQHF
>TRBJ2-7|15|TRBD2|.|TRBV29-1
TGCAGCGTTGAAGGGGGGACTAGCGGGAGCTACGAGCAGTACTTC
CSVEGGTSGSYEQYF
>TRBJ2-7|14|.|.|TRBV3-1/TRBV3-2
TGTGCCAGCAGCCAAGTGGCTAGCTCGGGCGAGCAGTACTTC
CASSQVASSGEQYF
>TRBJ1-6|16|TRBD1|.|TRBV25-1
TGTGCCAGCAGTGTGACCGGGACAGGCCTTAATTCACCCCTCCACTTT
CASSVTGTGLNSPLHF
>TRBJ2-2|19|TRBD2|.|TRBV7-3
TGTGCCAGCAGCCCTCGGACAGGGTCGACTAGCGGGAGCACCGGGGAGCTGTTTTTT
CASSPRTGSTSGSTGELFF
>TRBJ2-2|13|.|once|TRBV25-1
TGTGCCCACCAGTCCGAAAACACCGGGGAGCTGTTTTTT
CAHQSENTGELFF
>TRBJ1-6|17|.|.|TRBV2
TGTGCCAGCAGCCCTTCGGCAGGGGTGGATTTGAATTCACCCCTCCACTTT
CASSPSAGVDLNSPLHF
>TRBJ1-2|15|TRBD1|.|TRBV28
TGTGCCAGCAGTTTACATCAGGGGGCAAACTATGGCTACACCTTC
CASSLHQGANYGYTF
>TRBJ1-2|13|.|.|TRBV5-8
TGTGCCAGCAGGTCTCGGGCTAACTATGGCTACACCTTC
CASRSRANYGYTF
>TRBJ1-4|16|.|.|TRBV9
TGTGCCAGCAGCCTCGGGTCCGGCTCAACTAATGAAAAACTGTTTTTT
CASSLGSGSTNEKLFF
>TRBJ1-4|11|.|.|TRBV28
TGTGCCAGCAAGTCGGGGGAAAAACTGTTTTTT
CASKSGEKLFF